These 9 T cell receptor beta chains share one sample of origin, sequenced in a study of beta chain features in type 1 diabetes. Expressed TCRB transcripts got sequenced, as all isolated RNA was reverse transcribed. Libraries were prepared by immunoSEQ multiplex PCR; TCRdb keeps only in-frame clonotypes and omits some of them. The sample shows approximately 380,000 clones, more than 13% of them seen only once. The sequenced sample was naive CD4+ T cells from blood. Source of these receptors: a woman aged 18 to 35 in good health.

CDR3: CASSPRLAVYNEQFF. The CDR3 nucleotides read TGTGCCAGCAGCCCTAGGCTAGCGGTCTACAATGAGCAGTTCTTC. The genes are TRBV9 and TRBJ2-1; TRBD2 matches 7 bases. Germline lookup yields CDR1 SGDLS and CDR2 YYNGEE. J lost 3 bases, V lost 4 bases, and 7 bases had no gene match. CDR3 length: 15 residues.

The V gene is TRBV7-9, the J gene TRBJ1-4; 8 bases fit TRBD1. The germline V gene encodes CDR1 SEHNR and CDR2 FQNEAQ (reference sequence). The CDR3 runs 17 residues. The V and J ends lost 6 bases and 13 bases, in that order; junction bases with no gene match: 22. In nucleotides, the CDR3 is TGTGCCAGCAGTTTATCGTCCGGGACAGGCTCTCCGAATGGACTGTTTTTT. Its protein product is CASSLSSGTGSPNGLFF.

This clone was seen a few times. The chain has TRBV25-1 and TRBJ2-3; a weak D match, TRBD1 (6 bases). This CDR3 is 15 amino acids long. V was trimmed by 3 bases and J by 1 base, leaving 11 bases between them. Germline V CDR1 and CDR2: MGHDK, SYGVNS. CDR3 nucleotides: TGTGCCAGCAGTGATCCAGGGGCGCGCACAGATACGCAGTATTTT. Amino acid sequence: CASSDPGARTDTQYF.

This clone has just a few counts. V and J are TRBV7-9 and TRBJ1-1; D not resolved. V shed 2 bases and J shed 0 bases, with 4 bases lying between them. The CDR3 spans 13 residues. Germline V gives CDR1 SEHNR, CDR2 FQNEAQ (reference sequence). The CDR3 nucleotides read TGTGCCAGCAGCTTACACTTGAACACTGAAGCTTTCTTT. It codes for CASSLHLNTEAFF.

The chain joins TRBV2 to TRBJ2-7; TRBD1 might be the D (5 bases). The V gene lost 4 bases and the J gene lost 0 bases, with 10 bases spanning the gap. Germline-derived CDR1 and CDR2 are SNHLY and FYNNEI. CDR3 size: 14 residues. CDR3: CASSVQVTSYEQYF. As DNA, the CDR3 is TGTGCCAGCAGTGTACAGGTAACCTCCTACGAGCAGTACTTC.

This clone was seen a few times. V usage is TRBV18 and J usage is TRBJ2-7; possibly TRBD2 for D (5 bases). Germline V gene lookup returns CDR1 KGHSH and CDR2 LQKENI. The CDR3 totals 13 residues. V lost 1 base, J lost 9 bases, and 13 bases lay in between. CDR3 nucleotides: TGTGCCAGCTCACCACAAGAGGGTGCAGGGCAGTACTTC. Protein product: CASSPQEGAGQYF.

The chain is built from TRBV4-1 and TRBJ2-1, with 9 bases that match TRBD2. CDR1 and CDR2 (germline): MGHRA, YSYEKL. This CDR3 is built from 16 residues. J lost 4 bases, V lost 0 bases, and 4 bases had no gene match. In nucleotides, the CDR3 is TGCGCCAGCAGCCAAGACCGGACTAGCGCTTACAATGAGCAGTTCTTC. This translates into CASSQDRTSAYNEQFF.

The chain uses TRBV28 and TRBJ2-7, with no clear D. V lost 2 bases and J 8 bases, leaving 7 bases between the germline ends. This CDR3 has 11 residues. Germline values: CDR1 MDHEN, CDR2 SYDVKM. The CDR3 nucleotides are TGTGCCAGCAGTTTAAATGCTAAGCAGTACTTC. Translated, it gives CASSLNAKQYF. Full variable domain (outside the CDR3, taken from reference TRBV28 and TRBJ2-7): DVKVTQSSRYLVKRTGEKVFLECVQDMDHENMFWYRQDPGLGLRLIYFSYDVKMKEKGDIPEGYSVSREKKERFSLILESASTNQTSMYLCASSLNAKQYFGPGTRLTVT.

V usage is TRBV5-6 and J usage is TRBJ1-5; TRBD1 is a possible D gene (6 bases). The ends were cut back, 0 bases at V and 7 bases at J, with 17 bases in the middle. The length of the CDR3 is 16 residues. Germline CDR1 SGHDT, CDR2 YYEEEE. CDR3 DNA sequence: TGTGCCAGCAGCTTGGCGGGAACAGGGACAAGCCAGCCCCAGCATTTT. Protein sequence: CASSLAGTGTSQPQHF.